This T cell receptor (beta chain) was identified during a study of PD-1 blockade in classical Hodgkin lymphoma. Study-level findings and limits: The origin of the repertoire differences remains undefined, with disease activity or prior therapy as possible causes. Baseline diversity resembling that of newly diagnosed patients was seen in complete responders. CD4+ TCR diversity rose significantly by C4D1, and CD8+ TCR diversity did not.

Sequencing was performed with immunoSEQ multiplex PCR; in TCRdb, only in-frame clones are kept and a portion is missing. The sample holds about 9,200 clones, roughly four fifths seen once. The V and J ends lost 2 bases and 7 bases respectively, with 18 bases between them. The CDR3 has 14 amino acids. Germline values: CDR1 SQVTM, CDR2 ANQGSEA. This clone has a single count. Antigen: not known. Time point: cycle 4 day 1 (C4D1), after 6 weeks of nivolumab. Every patient relapsed after autologous stem cell transplantation, and brentuximab vedotin exposure varied. Best outcomes ranged across complete response, partial response and progressive disease.

The sequences come from peripheral blood mononuclear cells (PBMCs), collected before the fourth cycle of nivolumab. J is TRBJ2-7 and V is TRBV29-1, with D unclear. This TCR was sampled from a human donor with classical Hodgkin lymphoma. The CDR3 DNA reads TGCAGCGTTGAAAGATCCGATGATATTAGTGAGCAGTACTTC. It translates to CSVERSDDISEQYF.